One sample yielded the 23 T cell receptor beta chains listed below, sequenced in a study of cytomegalovirus exposure and HLA in healthy donors. Both 60 Vbeta primers and 13 Jbeta primers went into the PCR. TCRdb's table, derived via immunoSEQ multiplex PCR, lists solely in-frame clones and lacks some. Recorded for this sample: about 160,000 clones. Sequencing used PBMCs. All receptors come from a woman aged 55-70 years in good health and CMV-seronegative.

The chain joins TRBV6-5 to TRBJ2-5, with 8 bases lining up with TRBD1. After removal of 6 bases from V and 5 bases from J, the junction contained 11 bases not matched to a gene. This CDR3 has 15 amino acids. Germline CDR1 is MNHEY and CDR2 is SVGAGI. The CDR3 sequence: CASSGSGGEKETQYF. The CDR3 nucleotides read TGTGCCAGCAGCGGGTCAGGGGGCGAGAAGGAGACCCAGTACTTC.

The chain joins TRBV9 to TRBJ2-1; perhaps TRBD1 as D (7 bases). Germline V gives CDR1 SGDLS, CDR2 YYNGEE. This CDR3 has 18 amino acids. The V gene lost 3 bases and the J gene lost 0 bases, with 19 bases spanning the gap. DNA of the CDR3: TGTGCCAGCAGCGGCAGACAGGGAACCGGGAGCTCCTACAATGAGCAGTTCTTC. Its translation is CASSGRQGTGSSYNEQFF.

This chain joins TRBV5-1 and TRBJ1-3; no clear D gene. CDR1 and CDR2 from the germline V gene are SGHRS and YFSETQ. The CDR3 contains 13 residues. Trimming stripped 4 bases from V and 4 bases from J, with 9 bases between. The CDR3 loop reads CASSPTTGNTIYF. The CDR3, as DNA: TGCGCCAGCAGCCCAACAACCGGAAACACCATATATTTT.

V and J are TRBV7-6 and TRBJ2-1, with 11 nucleotides matching TRBD2. V lost 3 bases to trimming and J lost 7 bases; unmatched junction nucleotides: 8. Germline assignment: CDR1 SGHVS and CDR2 FNYEAQ. The CDR3 spans 16 residues. The CDR3 coding sequence is TGTGCCAGCAGCTTCCGGTTAGCGGGAGGGCTGAATGAGCAGTTCTTC. Translating gives CASSFRLAGGLNEQFF.

V and J are TRBV18 and TRBJ1-4; no clear D. V was cut by 3 bases and J by 7 bases, with 6 bases left in between. This CDR3 spans 12 amino acids. In germline, CDR1 is KGHSH, CDR2 LQKENI. The CDR3 DNA sequence: TGTGCCAGCTCACCCCTAGGTGAAAAACTGTTTTTT. Amino acids: CASSPLGEKLFF.

The chain links TRBV10-3 to TRBJ1-2; TRBD1 agrees at 8 bases. The junction had 4 bases not matched to a gene; V was cut back by 6 bases and J by 4 bases. Germline-derived CDR1 and CDR2 are ENHRY and SYGVKD. The CDR3 totals 13 residues. CDR3 nucleotide sequence: TGTGCCATCAGACCCGGGACAGGCTATGGCTACACCTTC. Translation gives CAIRPGTGYGYTF.

The CDR3, as DNA: TGTGCCTGGAGTCCCTGGGGCTTTAACTATGGCTACACCTTC. Translated, it gives CAWSPWGFNYGYTF. This sequence joins TRBV30 and TRBJ1-2; D might be TRBD1 (5 bases). Trimming cost V 2 bases and J 1 base, with 11 bases left between them. Germline lookup yields CDR1 GTSNPN and CDR2 SVGIG (reference sequence). CDR3 length: 14 amino acids. Variable domain in full (rest from reference TRBV30 and TRBJ1-2): SQTIHQWPATLVQPVGSPLSLECTVEGTSNPNLYWYRQAAGRGLQLLFYSVGIGQISSEVPQNLSASRPQDRQFILSSKKLLLSDSGFYLCAWSPWGFNYGYTFGSGTRLTVV.

This chain connects TRBV10-3 to TRBJ2-1, with D possibly matching TRBD1 (6 bases). The V end was cut by 0 bases, the J end by 6 bases, with 18 bases between. Germline assignment: CDR1 ENHRY and CDR2 SYGVKD. This CDR3 has 17 residues. The CDR3 region is CAISESYRTATTNEQFF. As DNA, the CDR3 is TGTGCCATCAGTGAGTCATACCGGACAGCAACGACCAATGAGCAGTTCTTC.

The chain uses TRBV7-3 and TRBJ2-7, with D unresolved. The V end lost 2 bases, the J end lost 3 bases, and 8 bases lay between the germline ends. CDR1 and CDR2 (germline): SGHTA, FQGTGA. The CDR3 length is 13 residues. The CDR3, as DNA: TGTGCCAGCAGCTTAGGGCCTATCTACGAGCAGTACTTC. It is translated as CASSLGPIYEQYF.

V and J are TRBV19 and TRBJ1-1; 7 positions match TRBD1. V was pared by 6 bases and J by 3 bases, with 16 bases of the junction left unmatched. Germline V gene lookup returns CDR1 LNHDA and CDR2 SQIVND (reference sequence). The CDR3 length is 17 residues. As DNA, the CDR3 is TGTGCCAGTAGAGAGGGGACAGTGGCAGGTTGGTACACTGAAGCTTTCTTT. As protein: CASREGTVAGWYTEAFF.

The chain links TRBV5-4 to TRBJ2-7; D ambiguous. The germline V gene has CDR1 SGHNT and CDR2 YYREEE (reference sequence). The CDR3 is 12 residues long. V was trimmed by 1 base and J by 2 bases, leaving 4 bases between them. CDR3 region: CASSLYPYEQYF. The CDR3 bases are TGTGCCAGCAGCTTGTATCCCTACGAGCAGTACTTC.

The chain joins TRBV19 to TRBJ1-5; possible D gene TRBD1, 5 bases. Per germline, CDR1 LNHDA and CDR2 SQIVND (reference sequence). This CDR3 contains 17 residues. Trimming pared 0 bases from V and 0 bases from J, leaving 12 bases between. The CDR3 DNA is TGTGCCAGTAGTATAGAAGGGGCGGGGTATAGCAATCAGCCCCAGCATTTT. Translation: CASSIEGAGYSNQPQHF.

The chain joins TRBV11-2 to TRBJ2-1; 15 nucleotides agree with TRBD2. The junction had 4 bases not matched to a gene; V was cut back by 5 bases and J by 8 bases. Germline values: CDR1 SGHAT, CDR2 FQNNGV. This CDR3 region has 15 residues. CDR3 sequence reads: CASSLGLAGGDEQFF. CDR3 bases: TGTGCCAGCAGCCTTGGACTAGCGGGAGGGGATGAGCAGTTCTTC.

The CDR3 region is CASSQEGGRPVEQYF. CDR3 nucleotides: TGCGCCAGCAGCCAAGAAGGGGGACGGCCGGTCGAGCAGTACTTC. The chain employs TRBV4-3 and TRBJ2-7, with D maybe TRBD1 (6 bases). Germline V gives CDR1 LGHNA, CDR2 YSLEER. There are 15 residues in the CDR3. V shed 0 bases and J shed 6 bases, with 15 bases lying between them.

This chain uses TRBV20-1 with TRBJ2-7; D unresolved. The CDR3 is made up of 11 amino acids. Germline-derived CDR1 and CDR2 are DFQATT and SNEGSKA (reference sequence). V lost 0 bases and J lost 5, with 5 bases in between. CDR3 coding DNA: TGCAGTGCTAGAGATCGTGACGAGCAGTACTTC. It yields the protein CSARDRDEQYF.

The chain is built from TRBV7-2 and TRBJ2-7, with 7 bases lining up with TRBD2. V dropped 0 bases and J dropped 1; count of bases not matched to a gene: 3. CDR3 length equals 15 residues. CDR1 and CDR2 from the germline V gene are SGHTA and FQGNSA. The CDR3 DNA follows: TGTGCCAGCAGCTTAGCGGGGGGGTTGTCCTACGAGCAGTACTTC. Protein product: CASSLAGGLSYEQYF.

The chain carries TRBV6-5 and TRBJ1-2; tentatively, D is TRBD1 (5 bases). CDR3 length equals 13 residues. Trimming removed 6 bases from V and 4 bases from J, with 12 bases in between. From germline, CDR1 is MNHEY and CDR2 SVGAGI. The CDR3 sequence: CASSLGGAYGYTF. The CDR3, as DNA: TGTGCCAGCAGCCTAGGAGGGGCCTATGGCTACACCTTC.

The V gene is TRBV7-9, the J gene TRBJ1-1; 7 nucleotides align to TRBD1. Germline loops: CDR1 SEHNR, CDR2 FQNEAQ (reference sequence). V shed 3 bases, J shed 1 base, and the junction held 2 bases outside the gene matches. The length of the CDR3 is 14 residues. The CDR3 sequence: CASSFAGGNTEAFF. CDR3 DNA sequence: TGTGCCAGCAGCTTCGCAGGGGGGAACACTGAAGCTTTCTTT.

The CDR3 protein is CASRRDGTYGYTF. CDR3 coding DNA: TGTGCCAGTCGGAGGGACGGAACATATGGCTACACCTTC. The chain has TRBV19 and TRBJ1-2, with D tentatively TRBD1 (5 bases). Trimming removed 8 bases at V and 5 bases at J, with 15 bases between. CDR3 length equals 13 residues. Germline V lookup: CDR1 LNHDA, CDR2 SQIVND (reference sequence).

The rearrangement links TRBV20-1 to TRBJ2-3, with D hard to call. In germline, CDR1 is DFQATT, CDR2 SNEGSKA (reference sequence). CDR3 length: 11 amino acids. V lost 5 bases to trimming and J lost 4 bases, with 7 bases between them. Here the CDR3 reads CSAHFSDTQYF. CDR3 nucleotide sequence: TGCAGTGCTCACTTCTCAGATACGCAGTATTTT.

The V gene is TRBV11-1, the J gene TRBJ1-6; 11 bases map to TRBD1. J gave up 8 bases and V 5 bases, and 8 bases lay outside the gene matches. The germline CDR1 and CDR2 sequences are SGHAT and FQDESV (reference sequence). The CDR3 sequence is 16 residues long. The CDR3 region has the DNA TGTGCCAGCAGCCAGAGGGACAGGGGGGGAGATTCACCCCTCCACTTT. Protein: CASSQRDRGGDSPLHF.

The chain couples TRBV9 to TRBJ1-6; perhaps TRBD1 as D (5 bases). Germline CDR1 reads SGDLS; CDR2 reads YYNGEE. The V end lost 0 bases, the J end lost 10 bases, and 14 bases lay between the germline ends. The CDR3 totals 15 residues. Here the CDR3 reads CASSVGQGLSSPLHF. The CDR3 DNA sequence: TGTGCCAGCAGCGTAGGTCAGGGTCTGAGCTCACCCCTCCACTTT.

This chain uses TRBV2 with TRBJ1-2; 9 bases fit TRBD1. The germline CDR1 and CDR2 sequences are SNHLY and FYNNEI. The V gene end was trimmed by 7 bases and the J gene end by 8 bases; junction bases not matched to a gene: 8. The CDR3 has 13 residues. The CDR3 spells CASKGGQGLGYTF. As DNA, the CDR3 is TGTGCCAGCAAAGGGGGACAGGGTCTCGGCTACACCTTC.